The rows below give T cell receptor beta chains drawn from one sample of a study of CD8+CD57+ T cells in acquired aplastic anemia. Via MiXCR, TCRdb re-called the reads, giving one row per CDR3 protein. The sample lists more than 150,000 distinct CDR3 sequences, around 50% occurring once. Sequences were obtained from sorted CD4+, CD8+, or CD8+CD57+ T cells (not recorded which) from PBMCs. All receptors derive from a human donor with aplastic anemia. Both conserved end residues are trimmed from each CDR3. Not every row has a clone size; where given, it reads once, few, many or a size class.

j_call,v_call,clone_size,cdr3_aa
TRBJ2-7,TRBV24-1,NA,ATSDSLAGGRHEQY
TRBJ2-3,TRBV10-2,few,ASRLAVDTQY
TRBJ1-1,TRBV24-1,many,ATSVARQGRTEAF
TRBJ2-7,TRBV7-6,NA,ASTPTKGTYEQY
TRBJ1-5,TRBV3-1,NA,ASSQDRGGSQPQH
TRBJ2-7,TRBV6-1,few,ATYPRSSGPYPIIKQY
TRBJ2-7,TRBV5-1,many,ASSIDKTGTPHYEQY
TRBJ1-2,TRBV13,NA,ASSLERSNYGYT
TRBJ2-5,TRBV7-2,few,ASSLDETQY
TRBJ1-4,TRBV20-1,many,SARGVTGINEKLF
TRBJ1-4,TRBV19,many,ASSIEGARNEKLF
TRBJ2-7,TRBV20-1,few,SATRQGYEQY
TRBJ2-5,TRBV5-5,NA,ASSLRAGRPMETQY
TRBJ2-1,TRBV5-4,many,ASSIGQGIDNEQF
TRBJ1-3,TRBV6-1,NA,ASIQTGGSGNTIY
TRBJ2-6,TRBV7-8,many,ASSLDTSGANVLT
TRBJ1-6,TRBV11-1,NA,ASSILEGRQDNSPLH
TRBJ2-1,TRBV2,NA,ASSVASGGRNEQF
TRBJ2-2,TRBV24-1,NA,ATSDFAGSGGELF
TRBJ1-6,TRBV7-3,NA,ASSFMTFLH
TRBJ1-2,TRBV19,many,ASSKQSPGFAGYT
TRBJ1-1,TRBV2,NA,ASGETRAEAF
TRBJ2-7,TRBV3-1,NA,ASSQVLGQGFRRNEQY
TRBJ2-7,TRBV2,few,ASSDRGLDEQY
TRBJ2-7,TRBV7-2,many,ASSPSVGSAYEQY
TRBJ2-7,TRBV3-1,many,ASSQAGGTSGSYEQY
TRBJ2-7,TRBV11-2,NA,ASSSGRVNYEQY